The 21 T cell receptor beta chains reported below all come from one sample, sequenced in a study of T cell responses to AZD1222 COVID-19 vaccine (dated by TCRdb to the early 2020s). The library was built by means of the immunoSEQ multiplex PCR assay. This immuneACCESS table, as held by TCRdb, lists in-frame sequences with V and J called but not all clones. Of the missing ones, under half trace to an unresolved V gene in checked studies; the others have no known cause. In all, the sample holds approximately 270,000 clones, and 90% to 95% of those were seen once. Around 0.5% of the sample is taken by the ten largest. Taken with the paper, the label for time point translates to: about 28 days (+/-7) after the second vaccine dose. The specimen was peripheral blood, collected 28 days after the second AZD1222 dose. These TCRs come from an adult who received the AZD1222 COVID-19 vaccine.

The V gene is TRBV14, the J gene TRBJ2-7; D call uncertain. The germline CDR1 and CDR2 sequences are SGHDN and FVKESK. This CDR3 has 13 residues. Trimming stripped 0 bases from V and 5 bases from J, with 8 bases between. The CDR3: CASSQDGWDEQYF. In nucleotides, the CDR3 is TGTGCCAGCAGCCAAGATGGATGGGACGAGCAGTACTTC.

The count of this clone is one. The genes are TRBV4-1 and TRBJ1-1; TRBD1 might be the D (6 bases). V was shortened by 5 bases and J by 0 bases, with 13 bases between the two germline ends. Germline-derived CDR1 and CDR2 are MGHRA and YSYEKL. The CDR3 contains 15 residues. CDR3 sequence (DNA): TGCGCCAGCAGCGTTTTCGGACAGCTGAACACTGAAGCTTTCTTT. Protein sequence: CASSVFGQLNTEAFF.

The chain couples TRBV15 to TRBJ1-2; TRBD1 matches 11 bases. V lost 5 bases, J lost 8 bases, and 25 bases stayed unmatched. Germline CDR1 is LNHNV and CDR2 is YYDKDF (reference sequence). This CDR3 comprises 20 residues. The CDR3: CATSPTYRPGTGGMVAGYTF. The CDR3 DNA sequence: TGTGCCACCAGCCCTACTTATCGTCCCGGGACAGGGGGAATGGTAGCGGGCTACACCTTC. The full variable domain, with the rest looked up from reference TRBV15 and TRBJ1-2, is DAMVIQNPRYQVTQFGKPVTLSCSQTLNHNVMYWYQQKSSQAPKLLFHYYDKDFNNEADTPDNFQSRRPNTSFCFLDIRSPGLGDTAMYLCATSPTYRPGTGGMVAGYTFGSGTRLTVV.

The chain couples TRBV20-1 to TRBJ2-3; 8 nucleotides line up with TRBD2. The CDR3 is made up of 11 amino acids. Germline CDR1 reads DFQATT; CDR2 reads SNEGSKA (reference sequence). In DNA form, the CDR3 reads TGCACCGGGGGGGCGATAGATACGCAGTATTTT. As protein: CTGGAIDTQYF.

The rearrangement uses TRBV11-2 and TRBJ2-7; D gene ambiguous. Trimming removed 3 bases at V and 2 bases at J, with 5 bases between. The CDR3 has 12 residues. Germline assignment: CDR1 SGHAT and CDR2 FQNNGV. CDR3 in DNA: TGTGCCAGCAGCTTCCGAACCTACGAGCAGTACTTC. It encodes CASSFRTYEQYF.

This sequence joins TRBV10-1 and TRBJ1-1; D call uncertain. Trimming took 4 bases from V and 6 from J, leaving 12 bases between them. The CDR3 loop spans 13 amino acids. Germline-derived CDR1 and CDR2 are WNHNN and SYGVQD (reference sequence). In DNA form, the CDR3 reads TGCGCCAGCAGTGCCGGGAGAAGGGCTGAAGCTTTCTTT. It codes for CASSAGRRAEAFF.

In its sample, this clone was seen a few times. The chain carries TRBV27 and TRBJ1-5; perhaps TRBD1 as D (5 bases). Germline assignment: CDR1 MNHEY and CDR2 SMNVEV (reference sequence). Trimming shortened V by 4 bases and J by 4 bases, and 17 bases separated the two germline ends. The CDR3 sequence is 16 residues long. The CDR3 protein is CASSSLPQGGNQPQHF. CDR3 bases: TGTGCCAGCAGTTCACTACCTCAGGGTGGAAATCAGCCCCAGCATTTT.

This clone was detected once. CDR3 in amino acids: CASTPGTGRNTIYF. In nucleotides, the CDR3 is TGTGCCAGCACCCCCGGGACAGGGAGGAACACCATATATTTT. V gene TRBV19 combines with J gene TRBJ1-3; 9 bases are a match to TRBD1. V was pared by 9 bases and J by 7 bases, with 10 bases of the junction left unmatched. Germline values: CDR1 LNHDA, CDR2 SQIVND (reference sequence). CDR3 length equals 14 residues.

This clone appeared a few times. The J gene is TRBJ1-2, the V gene TRBV28, with 8 bases that match TRBD1. The ends lost 3 bases at V and 2 bases at J; junction bases unmatched: 8. Germline CDR1 MDHEN, CDR2 SYDVKM. This CDR3 comprises 16 residues. The CDR3 sequence is CASSFRWNRGNYGYTF. Written as DNA, the CDR3 is TGTGCCAGCAGTTTTAGGTGGAACAGGGGGAACTATGGCTACACCTTC.

The chain employs TRBV19 and TRBJ1-1; 10 positions agree with TRBD1. The germline V gene encodes CDR1 LNHDA and CDR2 SQIVND (reference sequence). The CDR3 contains 15 residues. V was pared by 5 bases and J by 4 bases, with 7 bases of the junction left unmatched. Written as DNA, the CDR3 is TGTGCCAGTAGTCTACTAAGGGACAGGGGCACTGAAGCTTTCTTT. Translation: CASSLLRDRGTEAFF.

The chain is built from TRBV3-1 (or the pseudogene TRBV3-2) and TRBJ2-2; 13 bases align to TRBD2. Germline trimming cut 0 bases from V and 4 bases from J; bases unmatched to any gene: 8. CDR1 is LGHDT, CDR2 YNNKEL, per germline (reference sequence). The CDR3 is 19 residues long. The CDR3 sequence: CASSQDVLAGGPGTGELFF. The CDR3 bases are TGTGCCAGCAGCCAAGATGTACTAGCGGGGGGGCCTGGCACCGGGGAGCTGTTTTTT.

The V and J genes are TRBV18 and TRBJ2-1; 7 bases agree with TRBD1. CDR3 length: 13 amino acids. Germline V gives CDR1 KGHSH, CDR2 LQKENI. V lost 5 bases, J lost 6 bases, and 4 bases stayed unmatched. This chain's CDR3 is CASSSDRLNEQFF. CDR3 DNA sequence: TGTGCCAGCTCATCGGACAGGCTCAATGAGCAGTTCTTC.

V and J are TRBV6-5 and TRBJ2-7; tentatively, D is TRBD1 or TRBD2 (5 bases each). The length of the CDR3 is 15 residues. The germline V gene encodes CDR1 MNHEY and CDR2 SVGAGI. The V end lost 6 bases, the J end lost 3 bases, and 18 bases lay between the germline ends. For the CDR3, the DNA is TGTGCCAGCAGGCCCTCTCCCGGGACGGTCTACGAGCAGTACTTC. This translates into CASRPSPGTVYEQYF.

The chain combines TRBV19 with TRBJ2-6; 14 nucleotides align to TRBD2. Trimming cost V 6 bases and J 2 bases; bases outside gene matches: 12. The CDR3 has 20 amino acids. Germline V gene sequence: CDR1 LNHDA, CDR2 SQIVND (reference sequence). Here the CDR3 reads CASRNIWGGLAGAGANVLTF. CDR3 sequence (DNA): TGTGCCAGTAGGAATATATGGGGGGGACTAGCGGGAGCTGGGGCCAACGTCCTGACTTTC.

CDR3 coding DNA: TGTGCCAGCAGCGCTGGGACTAGGGGTGACACCGGGGAGCTGTTTTTT. Translation: CASSAGTRGDTGELFF. The chain joins TRBV9 to TRBJ2-2; 8 positions match TRBD2. CDR1 is SGDLS, CDR2 YYNGEE, per germline. The CDR3 covers 16 residues. The V and J ends lost 3 bases and 3 bases, in that order; junction bases with no gene match: 7.

This clone was detected once. This chain connects TRBV6-5 to TRBJ2-1, with no clear D. Germline assignment: CDR1 MNHEY and CDR2 SVGAGI. This CDR3 is 12 amino acids long. Trimming left V 2 bases short and J 10 bases short, with 9 bases between. In DNA, the CDR3 is TGTGCCAGCAGTTACGTCGACGGCGAGCAGTTCTTC. It encodes CASSYVDGEQFF.

The chain recombines TRBV5-1 with TRBJ2-5; D is uncertain. Germline-derived CDR1 and CDR2 are SGHRS and YFSETQ. V was clipped by 1 base and J by 5 bases, with 18 bases between them. This CDR3 is built from 16 residues. CDR3 in amino acids: CASSLMSGRIRETQYF. As DNA, the CDR3 is TGCGCCAGCAGCTTGATGTCGGGTCGGATTAGGGAGACCCAGTACTTC.

The rearrangement links TRBV5-1 to TRBJ2-7; 13 positions agree with TRBD2. The CDR3 has 16 amino acids. CDR1 is SGHRS and CDR2 is YFSETQ in the germline V gene. The V and J ends lost 3 bases and 1 base, in that order; junction bases with no gene match: 4. The CDR3 here is CASSSTSGRWSYEQYF. The DNA of the CDR3 is TGCGCCAGCAGCTCGACTAGCGGGAGGTGGTCCTACGAGCAGTACTTC.

The chain uses TRBV5-1 and TRBJ2-3; 9 bases match TRBD2. Germline V gene sequence: CDR1 SGHRS, CDR2 YFSETQ. The CDR3 runs to 15 residues. Trimming removed 4 bases from V and 6 bases from J; junction bases left unmatched: 9. The CDR3 sequence: CASSPTSGAPDTQYF. For the CDR3, the DNA is TGCGCCAGCAGCCCGACTAGCGGAGCTCCGGATACGCAGTATTTT.

The J gene is TRBJ2-5, the V gene TRBV7-9; unclear D gene. This CDR3 has 12 amino acids. V lost 4 bases and J 4 bases, leaving 7 bases between the germline ends. From germline, CDR1 is SEHNR and CDR2 FQNEAQ (reference sequence). The CDR3 sequence is CASSSRRETQYF. The CDR3 DNA reads TGTGCCAGCAGCTCGCGAAGAGAGACCCAGTACTTC.

This clone has just a few counts. CDR3 coding DNA: TGTGCCAGCAGCCAGGACCAAATCGGCCCCCAGCATTTT. Translated, it gives CASSQDQIGPQHF. The gene calls are TRBV4-2 and TRBJ1-5; D gene uncertain. Germline lookup yields CDR1 LGHNA and CDR2 YNFKEQ. V was clipped by 3 bases and J by 10 bases, with 13 bases between them. There are 13 residues in the CDR3.